Below are 23 T cell receptor beta chains sequenced from a single sample in a study of PD-1 blockade in classical Hodgkin lymphoma. This table comes from immunoSEQ multiplex PCR, and its TCRdb copy is limited to in-frame clones, with some not included. The profile shows about 47,000 clones, approximately 91% of them singletons. Time point in this sample: newly diagnosed, previously untreated cHL patient sample. Sequencing was carried out using peripheral blood mononuclear cells (PBMCs). The receptors were sampled from a human donor with classical Hodgkin lymphoma.

The genes are TRBV7-6 and TRBJ2-4; D perhaps matches TRBD2 (5 bases). V was shortened by 5 bases and J by 0 bases, with 20 bases between the two germline ends. CDR3 size: 18 residues. Germline values: CDR1 SGHVS, CDR2 FNYEAQ. The CDR3 here is CASSPGIAFGLAKNIQYF. CDR3 nucleotides: TGTGCCAGCAGCCCCGGAATAGCGTTTGGGCTAGCCAAAAACATTCAGTACTTC.

The CDR3 region has the DNA TGTGCCAGCAGCTTCCCAGCGAACACTGAAGCTTTCTTT. Amino acid sequence: CASSFPANTEAFF. The chain uses TRBV7-9 and TRBJ1-1; D remains ambiguous. Between the trimmed V and J ends, which lost 3 bases and 1 base, there was a span of 6 bases. The CDR3 runs to 13 residues. CDR1 and CDR2 (germline): SEHNR, FQNEAQ (reference sequence).

The chain joins TRBV28 to TRBJ2-7, with 9 bases lining up with TRBD1. The CDR3 extends over 16 amino acids. After removal of 2 bases from V and 3 bases from J, the junction contained 8 bases not matched to a gene. Germline-derived CDR1 and CDR2 are MDHEN and SYDVKM. The CDR3, as DNA: TGTGCCAGCAGTTTAGCCGCCGGGACAGGGAACTACGAGCAGTACTTC. Its protein product is CASSLAAGTGNYEQYF.

V is TRBV7-9 and J is TRBJ1-1; no clear D gene. Trimming left V 5 bases short and J 4 bases short, with 8 bases between. The CDR3 consists of 12 residues. CDR1 is SEHNR and CDR2 is FQNEAQ in the germline V gene (reference sequence). The CDR3 spells CASSIRVTEAFF. CDR3 DNA sequence: TGTGCCAGCAGCATTAGGGTCACTGAAGCTTTCTTT.

The chain recombines TRBV4-1 with TRBJ2-1, with 8 bases matching TRBD2. The CDR3 loop spans 14 amino acids. Germline lookup yields CDR1 MGHRA and CDR2 YSYEKL. V lost 0 bases and J lost 15; bases outside the gene matches: 10. CDR3 sequence (DNA): TGCGCCAGCAGCCAAGAGCGGTCCAGCGGGAGTCCGTTCTTC. Translation gives CASSQERSSGSPFF.

In regard to this clone: Other DNA sequences from this sample encode an identical CDR3 as well. The chain links TRBV7-2 to TRBJ2-5; maybe TRBD2 (6 bases). CDR3 length: 14 residues. V was trimmed by 4 bases and J by 3 bases, leaving 12 bases between them. CDR1 and CDR2 (germline): SGHTA, FQGNSA. The CDR3 here is CASSSNRGKETQYF. CDR3 in DNA: TGTGCCAGCAGCTCCAACCGGGGGAAAGAGACCCAGTACTTC.

V and J are TRBV6-1 and TRBJ2-1; 10 bases are a match to TRBD2. CDR1 MNHNS and CDR2 SASEGT come from the germline V gene. The CDR3 runs 13 residues. Losses at the gene ends were 8 bases for V and 6 bases for J; bases not matched to a gene: 4. CDR3 loop: CASVIAGGNEQFF. The CDR3 nucleotides read TGTGCCAGCGTGATAGCGGGAGGCAATGAGCAGTTCTTC.

The rearrangement uses TRBV6-5 and TRBJ1-2, with 8 bases matching TRBD1. This CDR3 contains 16 residues. J gave up 4 bases and V 2 bases, and 9 bases lay outside the gene matches. Germline loops: CDR1 MNHEY, CDR2 SVGAGI. This CDR3 is CASSYIGQGETYGYTF. In nucleotides, the CDR3 is TGTGCCAGCAGTTACATCGGACAGGGAGAAACCTATGGCTACACCTTC.

This clone has a handful of counts. The V gene is TRBV4-2, the J gene TRBJ2-2; D not certain. Trimming left V 0 bases short and J 9 bases short, with 8 bases between. Germline V gives CDR1 LGHNA, CDR2 YNFKEQ. The CDR3 contains 13 residues. The CDR3 spells CASSQDVGRELFF. CDR3 bases: TGTGCCAGCAGCCAAGATGTGGGTCGGGAGCTGTTTTTT.

The genes are TRBV5-1 and TRBJ1-3; D remains unclear. Deletions cut 2 bases from V and 1 base from J, with 13 bases between. Per the germline V gene, CDR1 is SGHRS and CDR2 is YFSETQ. The CDR3 contains 16 residues. The CDR3 DNA reads as TGCGCCAGCAGCTTAAGGAGGCCAGCTTCTGGAAACACCATATATTTT. Translation gives CASSLRRPASGNTIYF. Looking up the rest from reference TRBV5-1 and TRBJ1-3 gives the full variable domain: KAGVTQTPRYLIKTRGQQVTLSCSPISGHRSVSWYQQTPGQGLQFLFEYFSETQRNKGNFPGRFSGRQFSNSRSEMNVSTLELGDSALYLCASSLRRPASGNTIYFGEGSWLTVV.

The V call is TRBV6-1, the J call TRBJ1-4, with D possibly TRBD1 on 5 matching bases. V lost 7 bases and J 2 bases, leaving 11 bases between the germline ends. Germline V gene data show CDR1 as MNHNS and CDR2 as SASEGT. The CDR3 totals 14 residues. This chain's CDR3 is CASTDGGTNEKLFF. The CDR3 DNA reads TGTGCCAGCACCGATGGGGGGACTAATGAAAAACTGTTTTTT.

This clone was counted once. The genes are TRBV5-1 and TRBJ2-3; D is ambiguous. CDR1 is SGHRS and CDR2 is YFSETQ in the germline V gene. The length of the CDR3 is 11 residues. V shed 3 bases and J shed 7 bases, with 6 bases lying between them. CDR3 sequence: CASSSDHTQYF. CDR3 coding DNA: TGCGCCAGCAGCTCAGACCATACGCAGTATTTT.

The chain is built from TRBV10-3 and TRBJ2-2, with TRBD1 matching 8 bases. Germline CDR1 and CDR2: ENHRY and SYGVKD. The CDR3 runs 15 residues. V lost 10 bases, J lost 7 bases, and 14 bases stayed unmatched. CDR3 DNA sequence: TGTGCCACCGTAGGGCAGGGGGCGCTTAGCGGGGAGCTGTTTTTT. Protein product: CATVGQGALSGELFF.

V usage is TRBV6-5 and J usage is TRBJ2-7; D gene ambiguous. Germline loops: CDR1 MNHEY, CDR2 SVGAGI. V lost 5 bases, J lost 1 base, and 3 bases lay in between. This CDR3 has 11 residues. CDR3: CASSNSYEQYV. The CDR3 bases are TGTGCCAGCAGTAATTCCTACGAGCAGTACGTC.

V gene TRBV1 combines with J gene TRBJ2-7; the table's D gene call, TRBD2, was not cross checked with the DNA. TRBV1 represents a pseudogene. The CDR3 runs to 20 residues. The CDR3 loop is CTSSPRVWCGRPQGDYEQYV. As DNA, the CDR3 is TGCACCAGCAGCCCCCGTGTATGGTGCGGGAGGCCCCAGGGAGACTACGAGCAGTACGTC.

This sequence joins TRBV7-3 and TRBJ2-1; 9 bases are a match to TRBD1. V was pared by 1 base and J by 9 bases, with 13 bases of the junction left unmatched. Germline CDR1 is SGHTA and CDR2 is FQGTGA. This CDR3 is built from 17 residues. DNA of the CDR3: TGTGCCAGCAGCTTAATCCCAACGGGACAGGGAACTGGTGAGCAGTTCTTC. Residues: CASSLIPTGQGTGEQFF.

This chain connects TRBV5-4 to TRBJ2-7; 7 bases agree with TRBD1. J lost 0 bases, V lost 4 bases, and 4 bases had no gene match. CDR3 length equals 14 residues. Germline V lookup: CDR1 SGHNT, CDR2 YYREEE (reference sequence). The CDR3 coding sequence is TGTGCCAGCAGCCGACAGGGTAGCTCCTACGAGCAGTACTTC. Its protein is CASSRQGSSYEQYF.

This chain uses TRBV15 with TRBJ2-2, with TRBD1 as a possible D gene (5 bases). This CDR3 contains 15 residues. The ends were cut back, 0 bases at V and 6 bases at J, with 11 bases in the middle. Germline V gene data show CDR1 as LNHNV and CDR2 as YYDKDF (reference sequence). The CDR3, as DNA: TGTGCCACCAGCAGAGATGGGGTAGGGGCCGGGGAGCTGTTTTTT. It codes for CATSRDGVGAGELFF.

The rearrangement joins TRBV7-6 to TRBJ2-1, with 10 bases aligning to TRBD1. Trimming cost V 3 bases and J 9 bases; bases outside gene matches: 8. The CDR3 is 15 amino acids. CDR1 is SGHVS and CDR2 is FNYEAQ in the germline V gene. The CDR3, as DNA: TGTGCCAGCAGCTTCGGACAGGGGGGCCTTGGTGAGCAGTTCTTC. This translates into CASSFGQGGLGEQFF.

This chain's CDR3 is CSVSRGLNTEAFF. CDR3 bases: TGCAGCGTCTCCAGGGGGTTGAACACTGAAGCTTTCTTT. The rearrangement links TRBV29-1 to TRBJ1-1, with TRBD1 matching 7 bases. With V trimmed by 6 bases and J by 0 bases, 4 bases remained unmatched. Germline V gene lookup returns CDR1 SQVTM and CDR2 ANQGSEA. This CDR3 contains 13 residues.

V is TRBV6-1 and J is TRBJ2-5; D possibly corresponds to TRBD1 (5 bases). This CDR3 contains 15 residues. CDR1 and CDR2 from the germline V gene are MNHNS and SASEGT. Trimming cost V 3 bases and J 2 bases, with 13 bases left between them. CDR3 protein: CASSEAIGVQETQYF. As DNA, the CDR3 is TGTGCCAGCAGTGAGGCCATAGGGGTTCAAGAGACCCAGTACTTC.

This clone is a singleton in its sample. The rearrangement joins TRBV4-1 to TRBJ1-4; D is unclear. Germline CDR1 and CDR2: MGHRA and YSYEKL. The CDR3 length is 15 residues. The V gene lost 0 bases and the J gene lost 8 bases, with 13 bases spanning the gap. The CDR3 nucleotides read TGCGCCAGCAGCCAAGATAGCGGAGAAGACGAAAAACTGTTTTTT. This gives the protein CASSQDSGEDEKLFF.

The gene calls are TRBV11-2 and TRBJ1-3, with 9 bases that match TRBD1. Germline assignment: CDR1 SGHAT and CDR2 FQNNGV. CDR3 size: 13 residues. V was pared by 5 bases and J by 7 bases, with 3 bases of the junction left unmatched. The CDR3 is CASSPGQGNTIYF. The CDR3 DNA reads as TGTGCCAGCAGCCCGGGACAGGGCAACACCATATATTTT.